One TCR beta chain is described in this entry. Its antigen remains unidentified. This CDR3 comprises 15 residues. Trimming shortened V by 4 bases and J by 6 bases, and 19 bases separated the two germline ends. Germline assignment: CDR1 SGHRS and CDR2 YFSETQ. The data were taken from a study of T cells in Graves' hyperthyroidism and ophthalmopathy. Whole-study context: Peripheral blood sampling occurred at initial diagnosis, before any treatment.

The study's findings and limits: In blood, most of the thyroid clonotypes expanded above 0.001 were also present.

Regions amplified from RNA transcripts were the TCR beta CDR3 regions. HTBI primers were the set used in a first-round RT-PCR of the TCR CDR3. MiXCR, applied by TCRdb to the multiplex PCR reads, yields one record per CDR3 protein. The sample shows about 350,000 distinct CDR3 sequences, roughly 20% of them seen only once. Not enrolled were patients with uncontrolled infection, other autoimmune disease, pregnancy or lactation. This sequence was found in a woman in her thirties or forties with Graves' ophthalmopathy. The material sequenced was blood. The chain joins TRBV5-1 to TRBJ1-1, with a weak D call TRBD1 (5 bases). CDR3: CASSIGAPRVAEAFF. CDR3 bases: TGCGCCAGCAGCATCGGGGCCCCCCGGGTCGCTGAAGCTTTCTTT.